This is a list of T cell receptor beta chains from one sample in a study of cytomegalovirus exposure and HLA in healthy donors. Using immunoSEQ multiplex PCR, the repertoire was profiled, and TCRdb retains in-frame clones only, with some absent. This sample has about 98,000 clones, with about four fifths found just once. Sequencing was done on a sample of PBMCs. The receptors here all came from a female donor in good health and CMV-seropositive. Both conserved end residues are part of each CDR3. A D gene is named only where the DNA matches it firmly. Clone size is stated in some rows and not others, as once, few, many or a class when expanded.

D gene: -
clone size: few
V gene: TRBV6-5
J gene: TRBJ1-1
CDR3 protein: CASSYSWGADTEAFF
CDR3 DNA: TGTGCCAGCAGTTACTCGTGGGGCGCGGACACTGAAGCTTTCTTT

D gene: TRBD1
clone size: -
V gene: TRBV7-9
J gene: TRBJ1-5
CDR3 protein: CASSYTGDNQPQHF
CDR3 DNA: TGTGCCAGCAGCTACACAGGGGACAATCAGCCCCAGCATTTT

D gene: -
clone size: -
V gene: TRBV5-6
J gene: TRBJ2-7
CDR3 protein: CASSLEEGGVYEQYF
CDR3 DNA: TGTGCCAGCAGCCTCGAGGAAGGAGGCGTCTACGAGCAGTACTTC

D gene: TRBD2
clone size: once
V gene: TRBV10-2
J gene: TRBJ2-7
CDR3 protein: CASGRGSIGSHEQYF
CDR3 DNA: TGCGCCAGCGGACGCGGGAGTATTGGTTCCCACGAGCAGTACTTC

D gene: TRBD1
clone size: few
V gene: TRBV6-1
J gene: TRBJ1-1
CDR3 protein: CASRTGATEAFF
CDR3 DNA: TGTGCCAGCAGGACAGGGGCCACTGAAGCTTTCTTT

D gene: TRBD1
clone size: -
V gene: TRBV19
J gene: TRBJ2-1
CDR3 protein: CASSLRTGWVDEQFF
CDR3 DNA: TGTGCCAGTAGTCTTAGGACAGGGTGGGTCGATGAGCAGTTCTTC

D gene: -
clone size: -
V gene: TRBV29-1
J gene: TRBJ1-1
CDR3 protein: CSVGARGAEAFF
CDR3 DNA: TGCAGCGTTGGGGCGCGCGGGGCCGAAGCTTTCTTT

D gene: -
clone size: -
V gene: TRBV18
J gene: TRBJ2-6
CDR3 protein: CASSPITRLSSGANVLTF
CDR3 DNA: TGTGCCAGCTCACCAATAACGCGGTTAAGCTCTGGGGCCAACGTCCTGACTTTC

D gene: TRBD1
clone size: few
V gene: TRBV19
J gene: TRBJ2-1
CDR3 protein: CASSIDDRAYNEQFF
CDR3 DNA: TGTGCCAGTAGTATAGACGACAGGGCCTACAATGAGCAGTTCTTC

D gene: TRBD1
clone size: -
V gene: TRBV28
J gene: TRBJ1-5
CDR3 protein: CASSHPTGEISNQPQHF
CDR3 DNA: TGTGCCAGCAGCCATCCGACAGGGGAGATTAGCAATCAGCCCCAGCATTTT

D gene: -
clone size: -
V gene: TRBV5-6
J gene: TRBJ2-5
CDR3 protein: CASSKAPAAQETQYF
CDR3 DNA: TGTGCCAGCAGCAAAGCACCAGCGGCTCAAGAGACCCAGTACTTC

D gene: TRBD1
clone size: -
V gene: TRBV19
J gene: TRBJ1-2
CDR3 protein: CASSIVRPTGRGYGYTF
CDR3 DNA: TGTGCCAGTAGTATTGTGCGGCCGACAGGGAGAGGATATGGCTACACCTTC

D gene: -
clone size: -
V gene: TRBV5-6
J gene: TRBJ1-5
CDR3 protein: CASSLSSNQPQHF
CDR3 DNA: TGTGCCAGCAGCTTATCGAGCAATCAGCCCCAGCATTTT

D gene: -
clone size: -
V gene: TRBV15
J gene: TRBJ2-2
CDR3 protein: CATSTWFDTLNTGELFF
CDR3 DNA: TGTGCCACCAGCACTTGGTTCGACACACTGAACACCGGGGAGCTGTTTTTT

D gene: TRBD2
clone size: -
V gene: TRBV4-1
J gene: TRBJ2-5
CDR3 protein: CASSQERSSGRALEETQYF
CDR3 DNA: TGCGCCAGCAGCCAAGAAAGGTCTAGCGGGAGGGCCTTGGAGGAGACCCAGTACTTC

D gene: -
clone size: -
V gene: TRBV10-3
J gene: TRBJ1-4
CDR3 protein: CAISERGGDEKLFF
CDR3 DNA: TGTGCCATCAGTGAGAGAGGAGGGGATGAAAAACTGTTTTTT

D gene: TRBD1
clone size: -
V gene: TRBV5-1
J gene: TRBJ1-2
CDR3 protein: CASSPRTGDNYGYTF
CDR3 DNA: TGCGCCAGCAGTCCCAGGACAGGGGACAACTATGGCTACACCTTC

D gene: -
clone size: -
V gene: TRBV4-1
J gene: TRBJ2-1
CDR3 protein: CASSLRYSSNEQFF
CDR3 DNA: TGCGCCAGCAGCCTAAGGTACAGTTCCAATGAGCAGTTCTTC

D gene: TRBD1
clone size: -
V gene: TRBV11-3
J gene: TRBJ2-7
CDR3 protein: CASSPKQGVSYEQYF
CDR3 DNA: TGTGCCAGCAGCCCTAAACAGGGGGTCTCCTACGAGCAGTACTTC

D gene: TRBD1
clone size: -
V gene: TRBV10-2
J gene: TRBJ2-7
CDR3 protein: CASMTGKVSEQYF
CDR3 DNA: TGCGCCAGTATGACAGGGAAAGTAAGCGAGCAGTACTTC

D gene: -
clone size: -
V gene: TRBV2
J gene: TRBJ1-2
CDR3 protein: CAILTGPYGYTF
CDR3 DNA: TGTGCCATACTTACAGGGCCCTATGGCTACACCTTC

D gene: TRBD2
clone size: once
V gene: TRBV13
J gene: TRBJ2-1
CDR3 protein: CASSLGLGSGAEQFF
CDR3 DNA: TGTGCCAGCAGCTTAGGTCTCGGTAGCGGGGCCGAGCAGTTCTTC

D gene: -
clone size: -
V gene: TRBV2
J gene: TRBJ2-7
CDR3 protein: CASTPRDIGSYEQYF
CDR3 DNA: TGTGCCAGCACCCCTCGGGACATCGGCTCCTACGAGCAGTACTTC

D gene: TRBD2
clone size: -
V gene: TRBV5-1
J gene: TRBJ2-5
CDR3 protein: CASSLGLHGGDQETQYF
CDR3 DNA: TGCGCCAGCAGCTTGGGCCTTCACGGGGGGGACCAAGAGACCCAGTACTTC

D gene: TRBD1
clone size: few
V gene: TRBV7-8
J gene: TRBJ2-5
CDR3 protein: CASSFDRVVTPGEETQYF
CDR3 DNA: TGTGCCAGCAGCTTCGACAGGGTTGTAACTCCCGGAGAAGAGACCCAGTACTTC

D gene: TRBD1
clone size: -
V gene: TRBV2
J gene: TRBJ1-1
CDR3 protein: CASSLTGVGTEAFF
CDR3 DNA: TGTGCCAGCAGCCTGACAGGGGTGGGCACTGAAGCTTTCTTT

D gene: -
clone size: -
V gene: TRBV7-2
J gene: TRBJ1-1
CDR3 protein: CASSDRATGTEAFF
CDR3 DNA: TGTGCCAGCAGCGACCGGGCCACAGGAACTGAAGCTTTCTTT

D gene: -
clone size: -
V gene: TRBV7-2
J gene: TRBJ2-4
CDR3 protein: CASSRDLAKNIQYF
CDR3 DNA: TGTGCCAGCAGCCGGGACTTAGCCAAAAACATTCAGTACTTC

D gene: TRBD2
clone size: -
V gene: TRBV12-5
J gene: TRBJ2-5
CDR3 protein: CASAQVAGGSKETQYF
CDR3 DNA: TGTGCTAGTGCCCAAGTCGCGGGGGGTTCCAAAGAGACCCAGTACTTC

D gene: -
clone size: -
V gene: TRBV6-1
J gene: TRBJ2-1
CDR3 protein: CASSEAGPYNEQFF
CDR3 DNA: TGTGCCAGCAGTGAAGCGGGGCCTTACAATGAGCAGTTCTTC

D gene: -
clone size: -
V gene: TRBV18
J gene: TRBJ2-3
CDR3 protein: CASSRLDSTDTQYF
CDR3 DNA: TGTGCCAGCTCACGACTGGATAGCACAGATACGCAGTATTTT

D gene: TRBD1
clone size: -
V gene: TRBV7-9
J gene: TRBJ1-2
CDR3 protein: CASSDSGTDNNYGYTF
CDR3 DNA: TGTGCCAGCAGCGATTCCGGGACAGATAATAACTATGGCTACACCTTC

D gene: TRBD1
clone size: few
V gene: TRBV10-3
J gene: TRBJ1-5
CDR3 protein: CAISENRPGQGKGPQHF
CDR3 DNA: TGTGCCATCAGTGAAAATAGGCCGGGACAGGGTAAGGGGCCCCAGCATTTT

D gene: -
clone size: few
V gene: TRBV9
J gene: TRBJ1-5
CDR3 protein: CASSAGGTFNQPQHF
CDR3 DNA: TGTGCCAGCAGCGCAGGAGGGACTTTCAATCAGCCCCAGCATTTT

D gene: -
clone size: -
V gene: TRBV6-1
J gene: TRBJ1-1
CDR3 protein: CASIKGGDTEAFF
CDR3 DNA: TGTGCCAGCATTAAGGGAGGCGACACTGAAGCTTTCTTT

D gene: TRBD1
clone size: -
V gene: TRBV25-1
J gene: TRBJ1-2
CDR3 protein: CASSATGSNYGYTF
CDR3 DNA: TGTGCCAGCAGTGCGACAGGGAGTAACTATGGCTACACCTTC

D gene: TRBD2
clone size: -
V gene: TRBV5-1
J gene: TRBJ2-3
CDR3 protein: CASSRTSGGTDTQYF
CDR3 DNA: TGCGCCAGCAGTCGTACTAGCGGGGGTACAGATACGCAGTATTTT

D gene: TRBD1
clone size: -
V gene: TRBV6-5
J gene: TRBJ1-2
CDR3 protein: CASRMGQRHGYTF
CDR3 DNA: TGTGCCAGCAGGATGGGACAGCGACATGGCTACACCTTC

D gene: -
clone size: once
V gene: TRBV25-1
J gene: TRBJ2-5
CDR3 protein: CASSTRTVSQETQYF
CDR3 DNA: TGTGCCAGCAGTACCCGGACAGTAAGCCAAGAGACCCAGTACTTC

D gene: TRBD1
clone size: -
V gene: TRBV6-5
J gene: TRBJ1-6
CDR3 protein: CASSGTALAHSPLHF
CDR3 DNA: TGTGCCAGCAGTGGGACAGCCCTAGCACATTCACCCCTCCACTTT

D gene: TRBD1
clone size: -
V gene: TRBV30
J gene: TRBJ1-4
CDR3 protein: CAWSGTGGGNEKLFF
CDR3 DNA: TGTGCCTGGAGTGGGACAGGTGGGGGGAATGAAAAACTGTTTTTT

D gene: TRBD1
clone size: -
V gene: TRBV5-6
J gene: TRBJ1-2
CDR3 protein: CASSRGTGDGYTF
CDR3 DNA: TGTGCCAGCAGCCGAGGGACAGGGGATGGCTACACCTTC

D gene: TRBD1
clone size: -
V gene: TRBV6-1
J gene: TRBJ2-1
CDR3 protein: CASSEIGTGLYNEQFF
CDR3 DNA: TGTGCCAGCAGTGAAATCGGGACAGGACTTTACAATGAGCAGTTCTTC

D gene: -
clone size: -
V gene: TRBV21-1
J gene: TRBJ2-7
CDR3 protein: CASYRADRESSYEQYF
CDR3 DNA: TGTGCCAGCTACCGTGCGGACAGGGAAAGCTCCTACGAGCAGTACTTC

D gene: -
clone size: -
V gene: TRBV5-1
J gene: TRBJ1-4
CDR3 protein: CASSLALARGEKLFF
CDR3 DNA: TGCGCCAGCAGCTTGGCCCTGGCTCGGGGAGAAAAACTGTTTTTT

D gene: -
clone size: once
V gene: TRBV2
J gene: TRBJ1-5
CDR3 protein: CASRQGGDQPQHF
CDR3 DNA: TGTGCCAGCAGACAGGGTGGTGATCAGCCCCAGCATTTT

D gene: -
clone size: -
V gene: TRBV28
J gene: TRBJ2-4
CDR3 protein: CASSFGGSQAKNIQYF
CDR3 DNA: TGTGCCAGCAGTTTTGGTGGCTCCCAAGCCAAAAACATTCAGTACTTC

D gene: TRBD1
clone size: -
V gene: TRBV5-6
J gene: TRBJ1-2
CDR3 protein: CASSLFRGPRDYGYTF
CDR3 DNA: TGTGCCAGCAGCTTGTTCAGGGGGCCCCGGGACTATGGCTACACCTTC

D gene: TRBD2
clone size: -
V gene: TRBV15
J gene: TRBJ2-1
CDR3 protein: CATSRGLAGDEQFF
CDR3 DNA: TGTGCCACCAGCAGAGGACTAGCTGGGGATGAGCAGTTCTTC

D gene: TRBD1
clone size: -
V gene: TRBV7-3
J gene: TRBJ1-1
CDR3 protein: CASSLQGAGTEAFF
CDR3 DNA: TGTGCCAGCAGCTTACAGGGGGCGGGGACTGAAGCTTTCTTT

D gene: TRBD2
clone size: -
V gene: TRBV9
J gene: TRBJ2-5
CDR3 protein: CASSAGGLRLETQYF
CDR3 DNA: TGTGCCAGCAGCGCGGGAGGTCTCCGATTGGAGACCCAGTACTTC

D gene: TRBD1
clone size: -
V gene: TRBV6-5
J gene: TRBJ1-5
CDR3 protein: CASSSTGSANQPQHF
CDR3 DNA: TGTGCCAGCAGCTCGACAGGGTCGGCAAATCAGCCCCAGCATTTT

D gene: TRBD1
clone size: -
V gene: TRBV2
J gene: TRBJ2-7
CDR3 protein: CASNLPGQGTIEQYF
CDR3 DNA: TGTGCCAGCAACCTACCGGGACAGGGGACTATCGAGCAGTACTTC

D gene: -
clone size: -
V gene: TRBV10-3
J gene: TRBJ2-6
CDR3 protein: CAISASGTGANVLTF
CDR3 DNA: TGTGCCATCAGTGCCTCGGGGACTGGGGCCAACGTCCTGACTTTC

D gene: -
clone size: few
V gene: TRBV7-7
J gene: TRBJ1-1
CDR3 protein: CASSKLQAGGNTEAFF
CDR3 DNA: TGTGCCAGCAGTAAGTTGCAGGCCGGAGGGAACACTGAAGCTTTCTTT

D gene: TRBD1
clone size: -
V gene: TRBV15
J gene: TRBJ1-2
CDR3 protein: CATSTERTGPDGYTF
CDR3 DNA: TGTGCCACCAGCACAGAGCGGACAGGGCCCGACGGCTACACCTTC

D gene: -
clone size: -
V gene: TRBV7-2
J gene: TRBJ2-3
CDR3 protein: CASSLFRITDTQYF
CDR3 DNA: TGTGCCAGCAGCTTATTCAGAATTACAGATACGCAGTATTTT